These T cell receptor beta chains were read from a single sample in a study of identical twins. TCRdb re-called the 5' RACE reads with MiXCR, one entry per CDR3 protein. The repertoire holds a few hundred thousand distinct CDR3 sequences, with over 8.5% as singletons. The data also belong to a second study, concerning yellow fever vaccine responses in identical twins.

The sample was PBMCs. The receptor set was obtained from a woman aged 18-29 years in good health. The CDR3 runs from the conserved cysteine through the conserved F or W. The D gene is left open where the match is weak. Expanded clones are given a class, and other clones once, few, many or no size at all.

CDR3: CASSDSRKETQYF; DNA: TGTGCCAGCAGTGACAGCCGGAAAGAGACCCAGTACTTC; size: -; V: TRBV28; length: 13; D: -; J: TRBJ2-5
CDR3: CASSDSVTDTQYF; DNA: TGTGCCAGCAGTGACTCGGTCACAGATACGCAGTATTTT; size: -; V: TRBV6-4; length: 13; D: -; J: TRBJ2-3
CDR3: CSARELSRDGYEQYF; DNA: TGCAGTGCGAGAGAACTGTCCCGGGACGGGTACGAGCAGTACTTC; size: -; V: TRBV20-1; length: 15; D: -; J: TRBJ2-7
CDR3: CASSIGSGGHYNEQFF; DNA: TGTGCCAGTAGTATCGGATCAGGGGGCCACTACAATGAGCAGTTCTTC; size: few; V: TRBV19; length: 16; D: TRBD1; J: TRBJ2-1
CDR3: CASSQDKLHGGLAYNEQFF; DNA: TGTGCCAGCAGCCAAGATAAACTACACGGAGGACTAGCATACAATGAGCAGTTCTTC; size: many; V: TRBV4-2; length: 19; D: TRBD2; J: TRBJ2-1
CDR3: CASSKGQGLAGPYYEQYF; DNA: TGTGCCAGCAGCAAAGGACAGGGACTAGCGGGGCCCTACTACGAGCAGTACTTC; size: -; V: TRBV21-1; length: 18; D: -; J: TRBJ2-7
CDR3: CASSGGQGIAEAFF; DNA: TGCGCCAGCAGCGGGGGACAGGGTATCGCTGAAGCTTTCTTT; size: many; V: TRBV5-1; length: 14; D: TRBD1; J: TRBJ1-1
CDR3: CASSLTGGSGYGYTF; DNA: TGCGCCAGCAGCCTGACAGGGGGCTCGGGTTATGGCTACACCTTC; size: -; V: TRBV5-1; length: 15; D: TRBD1; J: TRBJ1-2
CDR3: CASSLDPQGRSSPLHF; DNA: TGTGCCAGCAGCTTGGACCCTCAGGGACGGAGTTCACCCCTCCACTTT; size: -; V: TRBV5-5; length: 16; D: -; J: TRBJ1-6
CDR3: CASSLLGTGNRYNEQFF; DNA: TGTGCCAGCAGCCTACTGGGGACAGGGAACCGCTACAATGAGCAGTTCTTC; size: few; V: TRBV7-9; length: 17; D: TRBD1; J: TRBJ2-1
CDR3: CASSQETHTGGPLNEQFF; DNA: TGTGCCAGCAGCCAAGAGACCCACACGGGAGGGCCTTTGAATGAGCAGTTCTTC; size: -; V: TRBV14; length: 18; D: TRBD2; J: TRBJ2-1
CDR3: CASSLGLVIAGPDTQYF; DNA: TGTGCCAGCAGCTTAGGATTGGTGATAGCGGGGCCAGATACGCAGTATTTT; size: -; V: TRBV7-8; length: 17; D: TRBD2; J: TRBJ2-3
CDR3: CASSSNRPLNQPQHF; DNA: TGTGCCAGCAGCTCCAACAGGCCCCTTAATCAGCCCCAGCATTTT; size: -; V: TRBV7-9; length: 15; D: -; J: TRBJ1-5
CDR3: CSARLRDRNTGELFF; DNA: TGCAGTGCTAGACTGCGGGACAGAAACACCGGGGAGCTGTTTTTT; size: -; V: TRBV20-1; length: 15; D: -; J: TRBJ2-2
CDR3: CASSPNRGAEAGANVLTF; DNA: TGTGCCAGCAGCCCCAACCGGGGGGCGGAAGCTGGGGCCAACGTCCTGACTTTC; size: -; V: TRBV11-1; length: 18; D: -; J: TRBJ2-6
CDR3: CASSRGDKQETQYF; DNA: TGTGCCAGTAGTCGGGGGGACAAGCAAGAGACCCAGTACTTC; size: few; V: TRBV19; length: 14; D: -; J: TRBJ2-5
CDR3: CASQGNGRNTEAFF; DNA: TGCGCCAGCCAGGGGAACGGGAGGAACACTGAAGCTTTCTTT; size: many; V: TRBV5-1; length: 14; D: -; J: TRBJ1-1
CDR3: CASSLPPPDTQYF; DNA: TGCGCCAGCAGCCTGCCTCCCCCGGATACGCAGTATTTT; size: -; V: TRBV4-1; length: 13; D: -; J: TRBJ2-3
CDR3: CASSLGQGSFGSNQPQHF; DNA: TGTGCCAGCAGTTTAGGGCAAGGGAGTTTTGGTAGCAATCAGCCCCAGCATTTT; size: few; V: TRBV27; length: 18; D: -; J: TRBJ1-5
CDR3: CASSLGTPSYNEQFF; DNA: TGTGCCAGCAGCTTAGGGACACCCTCCTACAATGAGCAGTTCTTC; size: -; V: TRBV7-8; length: 15; D: -; J: TRBJ2-1
CDR3: CASSSLAGKTGELFF; DNA: TGTGCCAGCAGCTCACTAGCGGGGAAGACCGGGGAGCTGTTTTTT; size: few; V: TRBV5-5; length: 15; D: TRBD2; J: TRBJ2-2
CDR3: CASSTNGRGTDTQYF; DNA: TGTGCCAGCAGCACCAACGGAAGGGGCACAGATACGCAGTATTTT; size: few; V: TRBV7-3; length: 15; D: -; J: TRBJ2-3
CDR3: CAGRGQLLGELFF; DNA: TGTGCCGGGAGGGGACAGCTTCTCGGGGAGCTGTTTTTT; size: -; V: TRBV12-3/TRBV12-4; length: 13; D: -; J: TRBJ2-2
CDR3: CASRKTGGSGELFF; DNA: TGTGCCAGCAGGAAGACAGGGGGTTCCGGGGAGCTGTTTTTT; size: few; V: TRBV28; length: 14; D: TRBD1; J: TRBJ2-2
CDR3: CASSGRRGAQPETQYF; DNA: TGTGCCAGCAGTGGTCGGAGAGGGGCCCAGCCTGAGACCCAGTACTTC; size: -; V: TRBV6-1; length: 16; D: -; J: TRBJ2-5
CDR3: CATSRDRLTKDTQYF; DNA: TGTGCCACCAGCAGAGACAGACTAACAAAAGATACGCAGTATTTT; size: few; V: TRBV15; length: 15; D: -; J: TRBJ2-3
CDR3: CASNFIAGQSTDTQYF; DNA: TGTGCCAGCAATTTTATAGCGGGCCAAAGCACAGATACGCAGTATTTT; size: few; V: TRBV12-3/TRBV12-4; length: 16; D: TRBD2; J: TRBJ2-3
CDR3: CASSHLGGGTRELFF; DNA: TGTGCCAGCAGCCATCTAGGGGGGGGAACCCGGGAGCTGTTTTTT; size: -; V: TRBV4-2; length: 15; D: -; J: TRBJ2-2
CDR3: CSTRSGTAKIPPYEQYF; DNA: TGCAGTACAAGATCCGGGACAGCCAAAATTCCCCCCTACGAGCAGTACTTC; size: -; V: TRBV20-1; length: 17; D: TRBD1; J: TRBJ2-7
CDR3: CASSKEWGRAKNIQYF; DNA: TGTGCCAGCAGCAAAGAATGGGGGAGAGCCAAAAACATTCAGTACTTC; size: -; V: TRBV21-1; length: 16; D: -; J: TRBJ2-4
CDR3: CASSQEPGGTYEQYF; DNA: TGCGCCAGCAGCCAAGAGCCAGGGGGCACGTACGAGCAGTACTTC; size: -; V: TRBV4-1; length: 15; D: TRBD1; J: TRBJ2-7
CDR3: CASGRSGGSGELFF; DNA: TGTGCTAGTGGCCGATCTGGGGGAAGCGGGGAGCTGTTTTTT; size: -; V: TRBV12-5; length: 14; D: -; J: TRBJ2-2
CDR3: CATTSVGRTGELFF; DNA: TGTGCCACCACGTCGGTGGGTAGGACCGGGGAGCTGTTTTTT; size: -; V: TRBV15; length: 14; D: -; J: TRBJ2-2
CDR3: CSASRAGARDTQYF; DNA: TGCAGTGCTTCAAGAGCGGGGGCGAGAGATACGCAGTATTTT; size: few; V: TRBV20-1; length: 14; D: TRBD2; J: TRBJ2-3
CDR3: CASRRGTSSNEQFF; DNA: TGTGCCAGCAGGCGCGGGACTAGCAGCAATGAGCAGTTCTTC; size: few; V: TRBV6-1; length: 14; D: TRBD2; J: TRBJ2-1
CDR3: CAISSGTRGGHNEQFF; DNA: TGTGCCATCAGCTCCGGGACTAGGGGAGGACACAATGAGCAGTTCTTC; size: -; V: TRBV10-3; length: 16; D: TRBD2; J: TRBJ2-1
CDR3: CATSDTGGAGETQYF; DNA: TGTGCCACCAGTGACACAGGGGGCGCGGGGGAGACCCAGTACTTC; size: few; V: TRBV24-1; length: 15; D: TRBD1; J: TRBJ2-5
CDR3: CASSPRGGFNEQFF; DNA: TGTGCCAGCAGCCCCCGGGGAGGGTTCAATGAGCAGTTCTTC; size: few; V: TRBV11-2; length: 14; D: TRBD2; J: TRBJ2-1
CDR3: CASSYREAPQETQYF; DNA: TGTGCCAGCAGTTACAGGGAAGCTCCTCAAGAGACCCAGTACTTC; size: -; V: TRBV6-2/TRBV6-3; length: 15; D: -; J: TRBJ2-5
CDR3: CASSTTHLGGEKLFF; DNA: TGTGCCAGCAGCACCACACACCTCGGAGGTGAAAAACTGTTTTTT; size: -; V: TRBV7-6; length: 15; D: -; J: TRBJ1-4
CDR3: CATSRDTGDEQYF; DNA: TGTGCCACCAGCAGAGATACGGGCGACGAGCAGTACTTC; size: few; V: TRBV15; length: 13; D: -; J: TRBJ2-7
CDR3: CASSLGRLAGGTGELFF; DNA: TGTGCCAGCAGCTTAGGACGACTAGCGGGGGGGACCGGGGAGCTGTTTTTT; size: -; V: TRBV7-6; length: 17; D: TRBD2; J: TRBJ2-2
CDR3: CASSLGRAGETQYF; DNA: TGTGCCAGCAGCTTAGGACGGGCGGGGGAGACCCAGTACTTC; size: many; V: TRBV7-9; length: 14; D: -; J: TRBJ2-5
CDR3: CASTPGGTGELFF; DNA: TGTGCCAGCACCCCAGGGGGCACCGGGGAGCTGTTTTTT; size: many; V: TRBV12-3/TRBV12-4; length: 13; D: TRBD1; J: TRBJ2-2
CDR3: CAWSLQGIGRAFF; DNA: TGTGCCTGGAGTCTACAGGGGATAGGTAGAGCTTTCTTT; size: -; V: TRBV30; length: 13; D: TRBD1; J: TRBJ1-1
CDR3: CASSLSGGASGELFF; DNA: TGTGCCAGCAGCCTTAGCGGGGGGGCCTCCGGGGAGCTGTTTTTT; size: -; V: TRBV3-1; length: 15; D: TRBD2; J: TRBJ2-2
CDR3: CASSPRRDRPYEQYF; DNA: TGTGCCAGCTCACCTCGACGAGACAGACCCTACGAGCAGTACTTC; size: many; V: TRBV18; length: 15; D: -; J: TRBJ2-7